The next 3 T cell receptor beta chains were all read from a single sample in a study of T cell responses to AZD1222 COVID-19 vaccine. Profiled with immunoSEQ multiplex PCR; TCRdb holds only in-frame clones, not every one. The sample consists of roughly 100,000 clones, roughly 90% of them appearing once. The sample in question was peripheral blood, obtained on day 0 of AZD1222 vaccination. These TCRs come from an adult in good health.

The rearrangement links TRBV28 to TRBJ1-1; the match to TRBD1 covers 10 bases. The J segment lost 11 bases and the V segment lost 8 bases, leaving 11 bases of the junction unmatched. Germline values: CDR1 MDHEN, CDR2 SYDVKM. The CDR3 length is 13 residues. The chain's CDR3 is CASRILGTGDAFF. The DNA for the CDR3 is TGTGCCAGCCGAATCCTCGGGACAGGGGACGCTTTCTTT.

The V and J genes are TRBV6-5 and TRBJ2-7; D is ambiguous. Trimming removed 6 bases at V and 2 bases at J, with 17 bases between. Germline-derived CDR1 and CDR2 are MNHEY and SVGAGI. This CDR3 is built from 15 residues. The CDR3 DNA is TGTGCCAGCAGCCTACCCCTTATGACTGCCTACGAGCAGTACTTC. It yields the protein CASSLPLMTAYEQYF.

The V gene is TRBV7-8, the J gene TRBJ1-1; D not resolved. V lost 8 bases, J lost 0 bases, and 13 bases lay in between. This CDR3 is built from 14 residues. Germline CDR1 and CDR2: SGHVS and FQNEAQ. CDR3 region: CASGEIDLNTEAFF. The CDR3, as DNA: TGTGCCAGCGGAGAGATCGACTTGAACACTGAAGCTTTCTTT.